This T cell receptor beta chain was documented in a study of cytomegalovirus exposure and HLA in healthy donors. CDR1 and CDR2 (germline): PRHDT, FYEKMQ (reference sequence). V trimming: 5 bases; J trimming: 0 bases; junction bases outside the gene matches: 6. The CDR3 runs to 19 residues. PCR primers comprised 60 Vbeta and 13 Jbeta primers. Using immunoSEQ multiplex PCR, the repertoire was profiled, and TCRdb retains in-frame clones only, with some absent. Of 95,000 to 110,000 clones in the sample, about 9.4% are singletons; the top ten hold roughly 5%. The material sequenced was PBMCs. The clonotype originates from a man between 35 and 55 years old in good health and CMV-seropositive. The chain joins TRBV13 to TRBJ2-6, with TRBD2 matching over 14 bases. The CDR3 bases are TGTGCCAGCAGCGTGGGGGGGACTAGCGGGGGCTCTGGGGCCAACGTCCTGACTTTC. Protein: CASSVGGTSGGSGANVLTF. The entire variable domain, with the rest obtained from reference TRBV13 and TRBJ2-6, is as follows: AAGVIQSPRHLIKEKRETATLKCYPIPRHDTVYWYQQGPGQDPQFLISFYEKMQSDKGSIPDRFSAQQFSDYHSELNMSSLELGDSALYFCASSVGGTSGGSGANVLTFGAGSRLTVL.